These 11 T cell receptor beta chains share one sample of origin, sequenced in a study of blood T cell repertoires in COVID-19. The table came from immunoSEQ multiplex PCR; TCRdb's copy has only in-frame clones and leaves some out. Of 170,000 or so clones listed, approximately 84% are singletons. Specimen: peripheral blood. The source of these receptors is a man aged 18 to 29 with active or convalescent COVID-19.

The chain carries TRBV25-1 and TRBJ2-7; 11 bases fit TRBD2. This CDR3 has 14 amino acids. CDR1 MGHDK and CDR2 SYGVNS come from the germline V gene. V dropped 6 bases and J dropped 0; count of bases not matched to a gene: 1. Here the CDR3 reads CASSGTSGSYEQYF. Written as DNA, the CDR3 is TGTGCCAGCAGCGGGACTAGCGGCTCCTACGAGCAGTACTTC.

The CDR3 protein is CASSLGRQGRDNYGYTF. The CDR3 nucleotides read TGTGCCAGCAGCTTAGGACGACAGGGGAGGGATAACTATGGCTACACCTTC. The chain joins TRBV13 to TRBJ1-2; 8 bases map to TRBD1. In germline, CDR1 is PRHDT, CDR2 FYEKMQ (reference sequence). The CDR3 has 17 residues. V was pared by 0 bases and J by 1 base, with 7 bases of the junction left unmatched. Variable domain in full (rest from reference TRBV13 and TRBJ1-2): AAGVIQSPRHLIKEKRETATLKCYPIPRHDTVYWYQQGPGQDPQFLISFYEKMQSDKGSIPDRFSAQQFSDYHSELNMSSLELGDSALYFCASSLGRQGRDNYGYTFGSGTRLTVV.

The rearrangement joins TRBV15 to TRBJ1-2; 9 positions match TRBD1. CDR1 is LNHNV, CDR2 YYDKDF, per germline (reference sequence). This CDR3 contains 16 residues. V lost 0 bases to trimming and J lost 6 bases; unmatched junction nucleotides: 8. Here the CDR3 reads CATSRDISGTGNGYTF. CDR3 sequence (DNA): TGTGCCACCAGCAGAGATATTTCGGGGACAGGGAATGGCTACACCTTC.

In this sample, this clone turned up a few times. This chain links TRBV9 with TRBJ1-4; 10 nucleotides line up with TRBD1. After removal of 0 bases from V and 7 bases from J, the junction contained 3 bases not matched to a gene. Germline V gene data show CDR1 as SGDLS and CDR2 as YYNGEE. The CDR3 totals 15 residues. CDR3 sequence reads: CASSVAGQGLEKLFF. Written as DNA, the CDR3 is TGTGCCAGCAGCGTAGCGGGACAGGGGCTTGAAAAACTGTTTTTT.

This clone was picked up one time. This CDR3 reads CASSPKWDRLNGYTF. CDR3 coding DNA: TGTGCCAGCAGCCCTAAGTGGGACAGGCTTAATGGCTACACCTTC. The chain uses TRBV7-2 and TRBJ1-2; 8 bases line up with TRBD1. CDR3 length: 15 residues. Losses at the gene ends were 5 bases for V and 6 bases for J; bases not matched to a gene: 11. From germline, CDR1 is SGHTA and CDR2 FQGNSA.

The CDR3 DNA reads TGTGCCAGCAGCCAAGTAAACAGGGTAGAGACCCAGTACTTC. Encoded protein: CASSQVNRVETQYF. The chain joins TRBV3-1 (or the pseudogene TRBV3-2) to TRBJ2-5, with D perhaps matching TRBD1 (6 bases). The germline gives CDR1 LGHDT, CDR2 YNNKEL (reference sequence). V was trimmed by 1 base and J by 4 bases, leaving 10 bases between them. The length of the CDR3 is 14 residues.

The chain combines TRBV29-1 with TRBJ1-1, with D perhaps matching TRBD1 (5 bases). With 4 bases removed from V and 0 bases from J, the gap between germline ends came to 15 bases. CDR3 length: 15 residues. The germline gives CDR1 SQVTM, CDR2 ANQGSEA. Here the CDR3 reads CSVVEKGLMNTEAFF. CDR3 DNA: TGCAGCGTTGTTGAAAAGGGGCTCATGAACACTGAAGCTTTCTTT.

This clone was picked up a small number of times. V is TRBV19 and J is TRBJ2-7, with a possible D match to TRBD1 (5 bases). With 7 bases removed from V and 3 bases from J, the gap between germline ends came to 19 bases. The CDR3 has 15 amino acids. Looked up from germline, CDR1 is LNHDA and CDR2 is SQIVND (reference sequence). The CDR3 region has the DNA TGTGCCAGTATCCTAGGACAAGCCATTCACTACGAGCAGTACTTC. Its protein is CASILGQAIHYEQYF.

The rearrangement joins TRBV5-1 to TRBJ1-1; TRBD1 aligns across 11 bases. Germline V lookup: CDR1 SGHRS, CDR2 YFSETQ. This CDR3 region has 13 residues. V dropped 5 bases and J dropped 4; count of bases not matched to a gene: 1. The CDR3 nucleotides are TGCGCCAGCAGAGGGACAGGGGGCACTGAAGCTTTCTTT. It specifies CASRGTGGTEAFF.

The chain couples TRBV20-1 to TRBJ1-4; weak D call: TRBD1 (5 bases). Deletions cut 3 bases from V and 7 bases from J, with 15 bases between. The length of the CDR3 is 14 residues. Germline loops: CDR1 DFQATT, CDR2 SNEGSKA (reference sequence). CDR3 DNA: TGCAGTGCTAGTTGGGGGGGGAGGAGTGAAAAACTGTTTTTT. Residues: CSASWGGRSEKLFF.

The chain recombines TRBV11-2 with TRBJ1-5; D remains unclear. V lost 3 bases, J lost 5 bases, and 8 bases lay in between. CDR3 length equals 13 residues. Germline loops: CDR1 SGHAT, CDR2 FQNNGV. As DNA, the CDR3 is TGTGCCAGCAGCTTCGGCGGAGATCAGCCCCAGCATTTT. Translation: CASSFGGDQPQHF.